The 17 T cell receptor beta chains below come from one sample, sequenced in a study of shared clonotypes between healthy human individuals. Here immunoSEQ multiplex PCR was the method, and the copy in TCRdb shows in-frame clones only, minus some. The table shows some 2,100,000 clones, with roughly 91% occurring only once. CD45RO-negative, CCR7-selected cells formed the naive CD8 fraction, which excluded terminally differentiated effector memory CD45RA+ cells. Material: naive CD8+ T cells from PBMCs. All receptors come from a young man in good health. Some clones in this sample may be carry-over from other donors' samples.

The genes are TRBV7-9 and TRBJ2-2; no definite D call. Germline CDR1 SEHNR, CDR2 FQNEAQ (reference sequence). The CDR3 extends over 14 amino acids. V was pared by 5 bases and J by 4 bases, with 11 bases between. CDR3 sequence: CASSLPRLTGELFF. The CDR3 DNA reads TGTGCCAGCAGCCTACCACGACTCACCGGGGAGCTGTTTTTT.

V usage is TRBV2 and J usage is TRBJ1-2, with D unclear. Germline values: CDR1 SNHLY, CDR2 FYNNEI. Trimming left V 0 bases short and J 1 base short, with 0 bases between. There are 12 residues in the CDR3. The CDR3 region has the DNA TGTGCCAGCAGTGAAGCTAACTATGGCTACACCTTC. It yields the protein CASSEANYGYTF.

The chain recombines TRBV9 with TRBJ2-7, with 8 positions matching TRBD2. With 4 bases clipped from V and 2 bases from J, the junction kept 14 bases outside the gene matches. CDR3 size: 17 residues. Germline lookup yields CDR1 SGDLS and CDR2 YYNGEE. CDR3 amino acids: CASSPWGRAGATYEQYF. The DNA of the CDR3 is TGTGCCAGCAGCCCCTGGGGACGAGCGGGAGCGACCTACGAGCAGTACTTC.

The V and J genes are TRBV19 and TRBJ1-5, with a tentative D call TRBD1 (5 bases). V dropped 2 bases and J dropped 2 bases, with 13 bases sitting between them. The CDR3 has 16 amino acids. Germline V gene sequence: CDR1 LNHDA, CDR2 SQIVND (reference sequence). CDR3 nucleotides: TGTGCCAGTAGTATATTGGGGGAAGGAGGCAATCAGCCCCAGCATTTT. Encoded protein: CASSILGEGGNQPQHF.

The rearrangement uses TRBV6-1 and TRBJ2-7; D may correspond to TRBD1 or TRBD2 (5 bases each). Trimming stripped 7 bases from V and 0 bases from J, with 16 bases between. Germline V gene lookup returns CDR1 MNHNS and CDR2 SASEGT. CDR3 length: 15 amino acids. CDR3 amino acids: CASIPGPIPSYEQYF. The CDR3 DNA is TGTGCCAGCATCCCGGGACCTATTCCCTCCTACGAGCAGTACTTC.

A remark on this clone: The sample carries other DNA sequences with the same CDR3. CDR3: CASSRGSYNEQFF. The CDR3 DNA follows: TGTGCCAGCAGCAGAGGGAGCTACAATGAGCAGTTCTTC. The chain links TRBV28 to TRBJ2-1, with D maybe TRBD2 (5 bases). This CDR3 region has 13 residues. Germline CDR1 is MDHEN and CDR2 is SYDVKM. Trimming pared 6 bases from V and 3 bases from J, leaving 9 bases between.

This clone was seen just once. The chain recombines TRBV2 with TRBJ2-1; D gene uncertain. V lost 4 bases and J lost 5, with 15 bases in between. The CDR3 is 15 residues long. Germline V gene sequence: CDR1 SNHLY, CDR2 FYNNEI. The CDR3 DNA reads as TGTGCCAGCAGTGTGGACCGCGGTATCCACAATGAGCAGTTCTTC. Residues: CASSVDRGIHNEQFF.

The chain links TRBV29-1 to TRBJ2-5; D ambiguous. V was shortened by 7 bases and J by 1 base, with 4 bases between the two germline ends. The germline V gene encodes CDR1 SQVTM and CDR2 ANQGSEA. The CDR3 is made up of 10 amino acids. In nucleotides, the CDR3 is TGCAGCGGCCTCCAAGAGACCCAGTACTTC. As protein: CSGLQETQYF.

The chain joins TRBV5-4 to TRBJ2-7; 12 bases agree with TRBD1. This CDR3 has 15 residues. Germline V gene lookup returns CDR1 SGHNT and CDR2 YYREEE (reference sequence). Unmatched junction bases numbered 9, after V lost 4 bases and J lost 7 bases. DNA for the CDR3: TGTGCCAGCAGCCTCCCGGGACAGGGGGCAGGGGAGCAGTACTTC. Translating gives CASSLPGQGAGEQYF.

The rearrangement uses TRBV4-3 and TRBJ2-1; 8 positions match TRBD2. With 0 bases clipped from V and 2 bases from J, the junction kept 3 bases outside the gene matches. The CDR3 is 16 residues long. Per germline, CDR1 LGHNA and CDR2 YSLEER. This CDR3 is CASSQDGTRTYNEQFF. CDR3 nucleotides: TGCGCCAGCAGCCAAGATGGGACTAGGACCTACAATGAGCAGTTCTTC.

This chain uses TRBV5-5 with TRBJ1-1; D call uncertain. Germline assignment: CDR1 SGHKS and CDR2 YYEKEE (reference sequence). The CDR3 has 14 amino acids. V was shortened by 4 bases and J by 5 bases, with 15 bases between the two germline ends. The CDR3 region has the DNA TGTGCCAGCAGCCTGGGGTGGGCTGGAACTGAAGCTTTCTTT. This codes for CASSLGWAGTEAFF.

About this clone: The sample has other DNA sequences that encode this CDR3 too. V usage is TRBV29-1 and J usage is TRBJ2-7; 8 positions match TRBD1. Losses at the gene ends were 6 bases for V and 6 bases for J; bases not matched to a gene: 4. CDR1 SQVTM and CDR2 ANQGSEA come from the germline V gene. The CDR3 runs to 11 residues. The CDR3 loop reads CSVPRGREQYF. The CDR3, as DNA: TGCAGCGTCCCCAGGGGGCGCGAGCAGTACTTC.

As to this clone: Other nucleotide sequences in the sample specify the same CDR3. The chain joins TRBV5-1 to TRBJ2-7; possibly TRBD1 for D (7 bases). This CDR3 is built from 13 residues. Germline-derived CDR1 and CDR2 are SGHRS and YFSETQ. The germline V and J ends were trimmed by 4 bases and 2 bases, with 10 bases remaining between them. This CDR3 reads CASSGGTAYEQYF. The CDR3, as DNA: TGCGCCAGCAGCGGGGGGACAGCCTACGAGCAGTACTTC.

The chain carries TRBV27 and TRBJ2-2, with D possibly matching TRBD1 (5 bases). Trimming took off 7 bases at V and 1 base at J, with 16 bases between the two ends. Germline V gene lookup returns CDR1 MNHEY and CDR2 SMNVEV (reference sequence). CDR3 size: 16 residues. The CDR3 coding sequence is TGTGCCAGCACTTCCCTGGGGCAGAAGAACACCGGGGAGCTGTTTTTT. This encodes CASTSLGQKNTGELFF.

This clone appeared a few times. This chain links TRBV2 with TRBJ2-7; possible D gene TRBD2, 5 bases. There are 13 residues in the CDR3. Trimming stripped 7 bases from V and 5 bases from J, with 15 bases between. Germline V lookup: CDR1 SNHLY, CDR2 FYNNEI. The CDR3 nucleotides are TGTGCCAGCACCACTTGGCACGGGGACGAGCAGTACTTC. Translating it yields CASTTWHGDEQYF.

The rearrangement uses TRBV27 and TRBJ2-3; 7 bases fit TRBD2. Germline V CDR1 and CDR2: MNHEY, SMNVEV (reference sequence). V lost 6 bases to trimming and J lost 0 bases; unmatched junction nucleotides: 0. CDR3 length: 13 residues. CDR3 nucleotide sequence: TGTGCCAGCAGGACTAGCAGCACAGATACGCAGTATTTT. It is translated as CASRTSSTDTQYF.

The rearrangement uses TRBV9 and TRBJ1-2; TRBD1 agrees at 7 bases. V lost 4 bases to trimming and J lost 5 bases; unmatched junction nucleotides: 14. Germline CDR1 and CDR2: SGDLS and YYNGEE. This CDR3 has 16 residues. The chain's CDR3 is CASSRDRASPAYGYTF. CDR3 nucleotides: TGTGCCAGCAGCCGCGACAGGGCTTCCCCTGCTTATGGCTACACCTTC.